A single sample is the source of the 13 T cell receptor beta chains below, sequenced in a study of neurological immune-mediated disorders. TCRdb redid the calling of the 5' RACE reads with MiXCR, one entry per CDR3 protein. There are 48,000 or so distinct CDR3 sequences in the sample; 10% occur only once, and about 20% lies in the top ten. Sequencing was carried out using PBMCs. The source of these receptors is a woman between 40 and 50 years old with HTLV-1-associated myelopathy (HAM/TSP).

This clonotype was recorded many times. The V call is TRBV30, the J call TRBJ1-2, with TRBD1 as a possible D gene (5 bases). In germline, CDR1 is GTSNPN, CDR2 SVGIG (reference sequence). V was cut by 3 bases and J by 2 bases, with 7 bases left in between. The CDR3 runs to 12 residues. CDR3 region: CAWSKGNYGYTF. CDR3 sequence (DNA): TGTGCCTGGAGCAAGGGGAACTATGGCTACACCTTC.

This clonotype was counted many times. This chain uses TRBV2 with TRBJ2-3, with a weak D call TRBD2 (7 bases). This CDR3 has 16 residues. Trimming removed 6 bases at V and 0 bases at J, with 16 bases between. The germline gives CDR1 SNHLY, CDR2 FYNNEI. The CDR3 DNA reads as TGTGCCAGCAGGGGGTGGGGGGGGGCAAGCACAGATACGCAGTATTTT. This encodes CASRGWGGASTDTQYF.

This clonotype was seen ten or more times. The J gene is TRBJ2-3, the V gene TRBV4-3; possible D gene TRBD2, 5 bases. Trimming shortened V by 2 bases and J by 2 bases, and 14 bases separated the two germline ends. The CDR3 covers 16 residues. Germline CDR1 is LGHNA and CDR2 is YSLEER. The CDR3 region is CASSQKIRTPTDTQYF. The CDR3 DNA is TGCGCCAGCAGCCAAAAAATCAGGACTCCCACAGATACGCAGTATTTT.

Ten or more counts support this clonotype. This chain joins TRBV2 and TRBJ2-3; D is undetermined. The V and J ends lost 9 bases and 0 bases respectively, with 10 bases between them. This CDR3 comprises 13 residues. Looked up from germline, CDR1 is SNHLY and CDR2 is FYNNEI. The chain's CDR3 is CARAPMSTDTQYF. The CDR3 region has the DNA TGTGCCAGGGCCCCAATGAGCACAGATACGCAGTATTTT.

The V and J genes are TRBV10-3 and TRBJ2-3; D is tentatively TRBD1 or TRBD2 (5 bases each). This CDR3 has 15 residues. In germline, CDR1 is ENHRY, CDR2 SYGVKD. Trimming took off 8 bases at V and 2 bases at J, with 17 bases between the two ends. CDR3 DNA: TGTGCCATCGCTCTGGGGGTTCAAGCCACAGATACGCAGTATTTT. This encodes CAIALGVQATDTQYF.

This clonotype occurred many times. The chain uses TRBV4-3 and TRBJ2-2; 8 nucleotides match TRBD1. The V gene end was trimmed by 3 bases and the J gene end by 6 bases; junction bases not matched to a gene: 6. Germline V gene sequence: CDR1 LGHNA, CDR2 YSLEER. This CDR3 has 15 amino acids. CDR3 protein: CASSQADRGPGELFF. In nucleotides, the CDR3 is TGCGCCAGCAGCCAGGCTGACAGGGGACCCGGGGAGCTGTTTTTT.

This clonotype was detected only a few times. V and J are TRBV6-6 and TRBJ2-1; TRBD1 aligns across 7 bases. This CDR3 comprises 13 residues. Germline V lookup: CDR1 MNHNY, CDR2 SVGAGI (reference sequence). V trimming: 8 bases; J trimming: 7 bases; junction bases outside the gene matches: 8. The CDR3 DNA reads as TGTGCCAGCGTGAGGGGGCGAGGTAATGAGCAGTTCTTC. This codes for CASVRGRGNEQFF.

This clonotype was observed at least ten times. CDR3 protein: CASSLGTPNSPLHF. The CDR3 DNA is TGCGCCAGCAGCCTCGGGACACCTAATTCACCCCTCCACTTT. This sequence joins TRBV5-1 and TRBJ1-6; weak D call: TRBD1 (6 bases). CDR3 size: 14 residues. Germline-derived CDR1 and CDR2 are SGHRS and YFSETQ. Trimming stripped 4 bases from V and 6 bases from J, with 11 bases between. Filled out from reference TRBV5-1 and TRBJ1-6, the complete variable domain reads KAGVTQTPRYLIKTRGQQVTLSCSPISGHRSVSWYQQTPGQGLQFLFEYFSETQRNKGNFPGRFSGRQFSNSRSEMNVSTLELGDSALYLCASSLGTPNSPLHFGNGTRLTVT.

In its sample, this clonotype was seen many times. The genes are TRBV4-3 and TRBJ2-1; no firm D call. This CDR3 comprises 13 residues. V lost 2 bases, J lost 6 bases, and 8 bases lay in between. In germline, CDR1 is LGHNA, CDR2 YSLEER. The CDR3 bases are TGCGCCAGCAGCCAAAAACCGGGCAATGAGCAGTTCTTC. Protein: CASSQKPGNEQFF.

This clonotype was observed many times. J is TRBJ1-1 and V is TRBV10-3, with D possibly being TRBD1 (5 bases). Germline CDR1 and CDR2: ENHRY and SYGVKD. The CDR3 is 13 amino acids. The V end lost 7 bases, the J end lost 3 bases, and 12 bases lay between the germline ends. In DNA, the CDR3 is TGTGCCATCAAACCCAGGGACGACACTGAAGCTTTCTTT. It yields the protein CAIKPRDDTEAFF.

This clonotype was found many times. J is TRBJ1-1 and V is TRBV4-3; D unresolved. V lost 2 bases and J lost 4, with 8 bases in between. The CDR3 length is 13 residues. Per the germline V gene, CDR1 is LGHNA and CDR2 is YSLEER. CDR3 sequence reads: CASSQREGTEAFF. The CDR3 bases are TGCGCCAGCAGCCAACGCGAGGGCACTGAAGCTTTCTTT.

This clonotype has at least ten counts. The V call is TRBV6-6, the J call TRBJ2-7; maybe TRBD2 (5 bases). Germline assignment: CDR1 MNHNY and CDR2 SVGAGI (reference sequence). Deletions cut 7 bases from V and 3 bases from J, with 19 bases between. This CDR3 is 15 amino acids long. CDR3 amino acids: CASITTGTRGYEQYF. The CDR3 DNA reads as TGTGCCAGCATTACCACCGGAACTAGAGGCTACGAGCAGTACTTC.

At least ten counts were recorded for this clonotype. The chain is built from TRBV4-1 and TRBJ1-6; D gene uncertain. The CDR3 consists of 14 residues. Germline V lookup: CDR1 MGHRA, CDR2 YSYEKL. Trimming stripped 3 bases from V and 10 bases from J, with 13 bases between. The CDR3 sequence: CASSQVGLGSPLHF. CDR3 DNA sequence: TGCGCCAGCAGCCAGGTCGGTTTAGGGTCACCCCTCCACTTT.